This T cell receptor (beta chain) is from a study of technical replicates of blood from several donors. Germline CDR1 PRHDT, CDR2 FYEKMQ (reference sequence). After removal of 4 bases from V and 10 bases from J, the junction contained 6 bases not matched to a gene. This CDR3 is built from 14 residues. Data came from immunoSEQ multiplex PCR; TCRdb stores just in-frame clones and leaves some out. The sample consists of around 64,000 clones, 93% of them appearing once. The receptor comes from a human donor in good health. Some clones in this sample may be carry-over from other donors' samples. The sample consisted of PBMCs. V usage is TRBV13 and J usage is TRBJ2-1, with 11 bases matching TRBD1. The CDR3 here is CASSWGQGGREQFF. DNA for the CDR3: TGTGCCAGCAGCTGGGGACAGGGGGGGCGGGAGCAGTTCTTC.